The rows below give T cell receptor beta chains drawn from one sample of a study of post-analysis software for immune sequencing data. TCRdb ran MiXCR on the PCR reads and lists one entry per CDR3 protein. The table records about 800,000 distinct CDR3 sequences, 25% to 30% of them present only once. The sequenced sample was blood. The receptors derive from a girl between 5 and 17 years old with multiple sclerosis. The CDR3 runs from the conserved cysteine through the conserved F or W. The order of the fields is V gene, J gene, D gene, clone size, CDR3 DNA, CDR3 protein. The D gene is left open where the match is weak. The size field is filled for only some rows; it gives once, few, many or a size class.

TRBV5-5	TRBJ2-1	TRBD2	-	TGTGCCAGCAGCTTGGCCCTCGGGACTAGCGGGAGGGCCCTGTCCTACAATGAGCAGTTCTTC	CASSLALGTSGRALSYNEQFF
TRBV12-3/TRBV12-4	TRBJ1-5	-	few	TGTGCCAGCAGTTTAGTAGGGACGAGGAATCAGCCCCAGCATTTT	CASSLVGTRNQPQHF
TRBV4-1	TRBJ2-1	-	many	TGCGCCAGCAGCCAAGAAGAGGCTAGCCCCAAGCAGTTCTTC	CASSQEEASPKQFF
TRBV5-6	TRBJ2-6	-	-	TGTGCCAGCAGCTTTAGGCGATCGGTCCCCGGGGCCAACGTCCTGACTTTC	CASSFRRSVPGANVLTF
TRBV5-1	TRBJ1-5	-	-	TGCGCCAGCAGCCAGACGGGGACAAAAAATCAGCCCCAGCATTTT	CASSQTGTKNQPQHF
TRBV6-2/TRBV6-3	TRBJ2-1	-	few	TGTGCCAGCAGTTACGCGAAGACCCTTGGCACCTACAATGAGCAGTTCTTC	CASSYAKTLGTYNEQFF
TRBV6-5	TRBJ2-1	-	once	TGTGCCAGCAGTTACGTTAGTTTGAGACGAGACAATGAGCAGTTCTTC	CASSYVSLRRDNEQFF
TRBV7-9	TRBJ1-2	-	-	TGTGCCAGCAGCTTAAATTCCGGGAACTATGGCTACACCTTC	CASSLNSGNYGYTF
TRBV20-1	TRBJ2-1	-	few	TGCAGTGCCCAAACAGGCATGTCCCGCTCCTACAATGAGCAGTTCTTC	CSAQTGMSRSYNEQFF
TRBV5-1	TRBJ1-1	-	-	TGCGCCAGCAGATTCGGGGCCGAGAACACTGAAGCTTTCTTT	CASRFGAENTEAFF
TRBV29-1	TRBJ2-7	TRBD2	-	TGCAGCGTTGAAGATCGTTCCGGCGGGAGTCTCGCCTACGAGCAGTACTTC	CSVEDRSGGSLAYEQYF
TRBV5-1	TRBJ2-5	-	few	TGCGCCAGCAGCTTTAGTGTCCAACAAGAGACCCAGTACTTC	CASSFSVQQETQYF
TRBV29-1	TRBJ2-4	-	-	TGCAGCGCGGCGGGCCCTGACATTCAGTACTTC	CSAAGPDIQYF
TRBV5-1	TRBJ2-3	TRBD2	-	TGCGCCAGCAGCTTGCAACGGGAGGAAGATACGCAGTATTTT	CASSLQREEDTQYF
TRBV29-1	TRBJ1-2	-	many	TGCAGCGTTGAAGATCCTTGGTCTCTTTCCTATGGCTACACCTTC	CSVEDPWSLSYGYTF
TRBV10-3	TRBJ2-2	-	-	TGTGTCATCTCCGATGGACGGACGAACACCGGGGAGCTGTTTTTT	CVISDGRTNTGELFF
TRBV28	TRBJ1-2	-	-	TGTGCCAGCAGTTCGAGCGGGCGCGGAGGTGGCTACACCTTC	CASSSSGRGGGYTF
TRBV20-1	TRBJ1-4	-	few	TGCAGTGCTAGAGGATCGACAGATGAAAAACTGTTTTTT	CSARGSTDEKLFF
TRBV20-1	TRBJ2-5	-	few	TGCAGTGCTAATGTGGGGGGGCGGCAAGAGACCCAGTACTTC	CSANVGGRQETQYF
TRBV5-1	TRBJ2-1	TRBD2	few	TGCGCCAGCAGCTTAAGGGTAGCGGGAACCGCTGGGAATGAGCAGTTCTTC	CASSLRVAGTAGNEQFF
TRBV5-1	TRBJ2-7	-	-	TGCGCCAGCAGCTTCTCCCCCGCCGAGGGAAAATACTACGAGCAGTACTTC	CASSFSPAEGKYYEQYF
TRBV6-1	TRBJ1-2	TRBD1	-	TGTGCCAGCTCCTCCCGGACAGGGTCTAACTATGGCTACACCTTC	CASSSRTGSNYGYTF
TRBV10-3	TRBJ2-7	TRBD1	-	TGTGCCATCAGTGCTGCGGGGACAGGGGGGATCTACGAGCAGTACTTC	CAISAAGTGGIYEQYF
TRBV29-1	TRBJ2-7	-	many	TGCAGCGCAGGACACGGATACGAGCAGTACTTC	CSAGHGYEQYF
TRBV20-1	TRBJ2-7	TRBD2	few	TGCAGTGCTAGAGATATAGCGGGAGTCGGCTACGAGCAGTACTTC	CSARDIAGVGYEQYF
TRBV7-6	TRBJ1-3	-	-	TGTGCCAGCAGCTTAGGGTTCACCCACTCTGGAAACACCATATATTTT	CASSLGFTHSGNTIYF
TRBV9	TRBJ2-3	TRBD1	-	TGTGCCAGCAGCGTAGAGGGACAGGGGGCGGGAACAGATACGCAGTATTTT	CASSVEGQGAGTDTQYF
TRBV6-5	TRBJ1-5	-	few	TGTGCCAGCAGTTACTTGGCAGGGAATCAGCCCCAGCATTTT	CASSYLAGNQPQHF
TRBV20-1	TRBJ2-5	-	-	TGCAGTGCCATACTCCGGGACCAAGAGACCCAGTACTTC	CSAILRDQETQYF
TRBV29-1	TRBJ2-3	-	few	TGCAGCGCTAACGCGATAGATACGCAGTATTTT	CSANAIDTQYF
TRBV2	TRBJ2-5	-	-	TGTGCCAGCAGTGAAGTTTACAGGGGAGGGGAAGAGACCCAGTACTTC	CASSEVYRGGEETQYF
TRBV7-6	TRBJ2-7	-	-	TGTGCCAGCAGCCCGAGCGGAGCGGTTATATACGAGCAGTACTTC	CASSPSGAVIYEQYF
TRBV7-9	TRBJ1-2	-	few	TGTACCAGCAGCTTAGTTGGGGAGGACTACACCTTC	CTSSLVGEDYTF